These T cell receptor beta chains were read from a single sample in a study of T cells in Graves' hyperthyroidism and ophthalmopathy. TCRdb re-derived calls from the multiplex PCR reads in MiXCR, one entry per CDR3 protein. The table has more than 300,000 distinct CDR3 sequences, 18% seen once; the top ten hold about 38%. Sample: blood. The receptors derive from a man aged 18-30 years with Graves' ophthalmopathy. Each CDR3 is given with its conserved first and last residue. D genes are given only for firm matches. Not all rows give a size; the values are once, few, many and, for expanded clones, a class.

clone_size: many
j_call: TRBJ2-7
v_call: TRBV11-2
d_call: NA
cdr3_aa: CASSLKSGHYEQYF
cdr3_nt: TGTGCCAGCAGCTTGAAGTCGGGCCACTACGAGCAGTACTTC

clone_size: NA
j_call: TRBJ1-5
v_call: TRBV24-1
d_call: NA
cdr3_aa: CATRDSDNQPQHF
cdr3_nt: TGTGCCACCAGGGACAGCGATAATCAGCCCCAGCATTTT

clone_size: NA
j_call: TRBJ1-1
v_call: TRBV9
d_call: NA
cdr3_aa: CASSVEGRDTEAFF
cdr3_nt: TGTGCCAGCAGCGTAGAGGGGCGGGACACTGAAGCTTTCTTT

clone_size: many
j_call: TRBJ1-6
v_call: TRBV27
d_call: NA
cdr3_aa: CASSLQVWAPLHF
cdr3_nt: TGTGCCAGCAGTTTACAGGTTTGGGCACCCCTCCACTTT

clone_size: many
j_call: TRBJ2-3
v_call: TRBV20-1
d_call: TRBD2
cdr3_aa: CSARDSGGAPDTQYF
cdr3_nt: TGCAGTGCTAGAGATAGCGGGGGGGCCCCAGATACGCAGTATTTT

clone_size: many
j_call: TRBJ2-1
v_call: TRBV6-1
d_call: NA
cdr3_aa: CASSGGAGLGNEQFF
cdr3_nt: TGTGCCAGCAGTGGTGGCGCAGGGTTGGGTAATGAGCAGTTCTTC

clone_size: many
j_call: TRBJ2-5
v_call: TRBV12-3/TRBV12-4
d_call: TRBD1
cdr3_aa: CASRQGREETQYF
cdr3_nt: TGTGCCAGCAGACAGGGGCGTGAGGAGACCCAGTACTTC

clone_size: many
j_call: TRBJ2-7
v_call: TRBV10-1
d_call: TRBD1
cdr3_aa: CASSESTGAFYEQYF
cdr3_nt: TGCGCCAGCAGTGAGTCGACAGGGGCTTTTTACGAGCAGTACTTC

clone_size: many
j_call: TRBJ2-7
v_call: TRBV6-2/TRBV6-3
d_call: TRBD1
cdr3_aa: CASRSDRVDKDEQYF
cdr3_nt: TGTGCCAGCAGGTCGGACAGGGTTGATAAGGACGAGCAGTACTTC

clone_size: many
j_call: TRBJ1-2
v_call: TRBV2
d_call: TRBD1
cdr3_aa: CASSEEGTGGALSGYTF
cdr3_nt: TGTGCCAGCAGTGAAGAGGGGACAGGGGGCGCATTATCTGGCTACACCTTC

clone_size: few
j_call: TRBJ2-7
v_call: TRBV6-1
d_call: TRBD2
cdr3_aa: CASSDLGTSGVYEQYF
cdr3_nt: TGTGCCAGCAGTGACCTCGGGACTAGCGGGGTTTACGAGCAGTACTTC

clone_size: many
j_call: TRBJ1-1
v_call: TRBV11-2
d_call: TRBD1
cdr3_aa: CASSLDLGGGDTEAFF
cdr3_nt: TGTGCCAGCAGCTTAGATCTAGGGGGCGGCGACACTGAAGCTTTCTTT

clone_size: NA
j_call: TRBJ1-6
v_call: TRBV9
d_call: TRBD1
cdr3_aa: CASSVAPGQGLPSYNSPLHF
cdr3_nt: TGTGCCAGCAGCGTAGCCCCGGGACAGGGCCTCCCCTCCTATAATTCACCCCTCCACTTT

clone_size: few
j_call: TRBJ2-1
v_call: TRBV5-1
d_call: TRBD1
cdr3_aa: CASRSGQGRQGNNEQFF
cdr3_nt: TGCGCCAGCAGGTCCGGACAGGGCCGTCAAGGGAACAATGAGCAGTTCTTC

clone_size: NA
j_call: TRBJ2-5
v_call: TRBV20-1
d_call: TRBD2
cdr3_aa: CSALIPLAGAQETQYF
cdr3_nt: TGCAGTGCCCTGATTCCTTTAGCGGGGGCCCAAGAGACCCAGTACTTC

clone_size: many
j_call: TRBJ1-2
v_call: TRBV7-2
d_call: NA
cdr3_aa: CASSLAQGYTF
cdr3_nt: TGTGCCAGCAGCTTAGCGCAGGGCTACACCTTC

clone_size: many
j_call: TRBJ1-4
v_call: TRBV2
d_call: TRBD1
cdr3_aa: CASKAASGGRYGEKLFF
cdr3_nt: TGTGCCAGCAAAGCGGCGTCAGGGGGCCGATATGGTGAAAAACTGTTTTTT

clone_size: many
j_call: TRBJ2-7
v_call: TRBV2
d_call: TRBD2
cdr3_aa: CASSERASGGDEQYF
cdr3_nt: TGTGCCAGCAGTGAACGGGCTAGCGGGGGCGACGAGCAGTACTTC

clone_size: few
j_call: TRBJ1-1
v_call: TRBV5-6
d_call: TRBD1
cdr3_aa: CASSLEGQGDTEAFF
cdr3_nt: TGTGCCAGCAGCTTGGAGGGACAGGGGGACACTGAAGCTTTCTTT

clone_size: NA
j_call: TRBJ1-5
v_call: TRBV11-2
d_call: NA
cdr3_aa: CASSLESGSNQPQHF
cdr3_nt: TGTGCCAGCAGCTTAGAGTCCGGGAGCAATCAGCCCCAGCATTTT

clone_size: NA
j_call: TRBJ1-2
v_call: TRBV20-1
d_call: NA
cdr3_aa: CSARAGEYGYTF
cdr3_nt: TGCAGTGCTAGGGCAGGGGAATATGGCTACACCTTC

clone_size: few
j_call: TRBJ2-2
v_call: TRBV2
d_call: TRBD2
cdr3_aa: CASSPETSIAGELFF
cdr3_nt: TGTGCCAGCAGTCCAGAGACTAGCATCGCCGGGGAGCTGTTTTTT

clone_size: NA
j_call: TRBJ2-5
v_call: TRBV3-1
d_call: TRBD2
cdr3_aa: CASSQALSGGGETQYF
cdr3_nt: TGTGCCAGCAGCCAAGCCCTTAGCGGGGGAGGAGAGACCCAGTACTTC

clone_size: NA
j_call: TRBJ2-5
v_call: TRBV18
d_call: NA
cdr3_aa: CASSPLLNKETQYF
cdr3_nt: TGTGCCAGCTCACCACTACTTAACAAAGAGACCCAGTACTTC

clone_size: NA
j_call: TRBJ2-3
v_call: TRBV7-2
d_call: NA
cdr3_aa: CASSLVPGGAVSDTQYF
cdr3_nt: TGTGCCAGCAGCTTAGTCCCCGGGGGCGCAGTCTCAGATACGCAGTATTTT

clone_size: many
j_call: TRBJ2-5
v_call: TRBV5-8
d_call: NA
cdr3_aa: CASSLWGAGKETQYF
cdr3_nt: TGTGCCAGCAGCTTGTGGGGGGCCGGGAAAGAGACCCAGTACTTC

clone_size: many
j_call: TRBJ2-1
v_call: TRBV24-1
d_call: NA
cdr3_aa: CATSPSDGRVNEQFF
cdr3_nt: TGTGCCACCAGTCCGTCGGACGGGAGAGTGAATGAGCAGTTCTTC

clone_size: few
j_call: TRBJ2-1
v_call: TRBV7-8
d_call: TRBD2
cdr3_aa: CASSLVASGGAYEQFF
cdr3_nt: TGTGCCAGCAGCTTAGTGGCTAGCGGGGGGGCTTATGAGCAGTTCTTC

clone_size: many
j_call: TRBJ1-6
v_call: TRBV3-1
d_call: NA
cdr3_aa: CASSQGQLTSPLHF
cdr3_nt: TGTGCCAGCAGCCAAGGACAGTTGACCTCACCCCTCCACTTT

clone_size: many
j_call: TRBJ2-3
v_call: TRBV13
d_call: TRBD2
cdr3_aa: CASSLASSSGGTDTQYF
cdr3_nt: TGTGCCAGCAGCTTAGCTTCGTCTAGCGGGGGCACAGATACGCAGTATTTT

clone_size: many
j_call: TRBJ2-7
v_call: TRBV28
d_call: NA
cdr3_aa: CASSPLGVRNEQYF
cdr3_nt: TGTGCCAGCAGTCCCCTGGGCGTGCGAAACGAGCAGTACTTC

clone_size: many
j_call: TRBJ2-7
v_call: TRBV11-2
d_call: NA
cdr3_aa: CASTLLYEQYF
cdr3_nt: TGTGCCAGCACCCTCCTATACGAGCAGTACTTC

clone_size: many
j_call: TRBJ1-1
v_call: TRBV7-6
d_call: NA
cdr3_aa: CASSLVGGGGNTEAFF
cdr3_nt: TGTGCCAGCAGCTTGGTCGGGGGAGGGGGGAACACTGAAGCTTTCTTT

clone_size: few
j_call: TRBJ1-2
v_call: TRBV20-1
d_call: NA
cdr3_aa: CSARDPGLWGLRGGYTF
cdr3_nt: TGCAGTGCTAGAGATCCCGGATTGTGGGGTCTTCGTGGGGGCTACACCTTC

clone_size: many
j_call: TRBJ1-5
v_call: TRBV12-3/TRBV12-4
d_call: TRBD1
cdr3_aa: CASSSYLWTGAYSNQPQHF
cdr3_nt: TGTGCCAGCAGTTCCTACCTCTGGACAGGGGCTTATAGCAATCAGCCCCAGCATTTT

clone_size: few
j_call: TRBJ2-2
v_call: TRBV19
d_call: NA
cdr3_aa: CASTPMGRSNTGELFF
cdr3_nt: TGTGCCAGTACCCCAATGGGAAGATCGAACACCGGGGAGCTGTTTTTT

clone_size: few
j_call: TRBJ2-2
v_call: TRBV4-1
d_call: NA
cdr3_aa: CASSQVGDTGELFF
cdr3_nt: TGCGCCAGCAGCCAAGTCGGAGACACCGGGGAGCTGTTTTTT

clone_size: NA
j_call: TRBJ2-7
v_call: TRBV20-1
d_call: NA
cdr3_aa: CSATTLDPSLIYEQYF
cdr3_nt: TGCAGTGCTACAACCTTGGACCCCTCCCTCATCTACGAGCAGTACTTC

clone_size: NA
j_call: TRBJ1-3
v_call: TRBV6-2/TRBV6-3
d_call: TRBD1
cdr3_aa: CASSSRAGGGRGYSGNTIYF
cdr3_nt: TGTGCCAGCAGTTCCCGGGCAGGGGGCGGAAGAGGCTACTCTGGAAACACCATATATTTT

clone_size: few
j_call: TRBJ1-2
v_call: TRBV3-1
d_call: NA
cdr3_aa: CASRPQGFYGYTF
cdr3_nt: TGTGCCAGCAGACCCCAGGGGTTCTATGGCTACACCTTC

clone_size: few
j_call: TRBJ2-5
v_call: TRBV6-2/TRBV6-3
d_call: TRBD1
cdr3_aa: CASSYGTGRVETQYF
cdr3_nt: TGTGCCAGCAGTTACGGGACAGGGAGGGTGGAGACCCAGTACTTC

clone_size: NA
j_call: TRBJ2-3
v_call: TRBV14
d_call: TRBD2
cdr3_aa: CASSPASGLTDTQYF
cdr3_nt: TGTGCCAGCAGCCCGGCTAGCGGTCTCACAGATACGCAGTATTTT

clone_size: many
j_call: TRBJ1-4
v_call: TRBV12-3/TRBV12-4
d_call: NA
cdr3_aa: CASSAGTRLFF
cdr3_nt: TGTGCCAGCAGCGCAGGGACGAGACTGTTTTTT

clone_size: NA
j_call: TRBJ2-3
v_call: TRBV5-4
d_call: TRBD2
cdr3_aa: CASSPGTTSTDTQYF
cdr3_nt: TGTGCCAGCAGCCCAGGGACTACTAGCACAGATACGCAGTATTTT

clone_size: many
j_call: TRBJ2-1
v_call: TRBV11-3
d_call: NA
cdr3_aa: CASSLTANSYNEQFF
cdr3_nt: TGTGCCAGCAGCTTAACGGCTAACTCCTACAATGAGCAGTTCTTC

clone_size: many
j_call: TRBJ2-6
v_call: TRBV3-1
d_call: NA
cdr3_aa: CASSPSDGANVLTF
cdr3_nt: TGTGCCAGCAGCCCCTCGGATGGGGCCAACGTCCTGACTTTC

clone_size: NA
j_call: TRBJ2-1
v_call: TRBV12-3/TRBV12-4
d_call: NA
cdr3_aa: CASSYERGPSSYNEQFF
cdr3_nt: TGTGCCAGCAGCTACGAACGGGGGCCTAGCTCCTACAATGAGCAGTTCTTC

clone_size: few
j_call: TRBJ2-7
v_call: TRBV11-2
d_call: TRBD1
cdr3_aa: CASSLEGQPEREQYF
cdr3_nt: TGTGCCAGCAGCTTAGAGGGACAGCCGGAGCGCGAGCAGTACTTC

clone_size: many
j_call: TRBJ1-1
v_call: TRBV28
d_call: TRBD1
cdr3_aa: CASSFAGGNTEAFF
cdr3_nt: TGTGCCAGCAGTTTCGCAGGGGGGAACACTGAAGCTTTCTTT

clone_size: few
j_call: TRBJ2-1
v_call: TRBV19
d_call: TRBD1
cdr3_aa: CASTGQGPSSYNEQFF
cdr3_nt: TGTGCCAGTACCGGACAGGGCCCGAGCTCCTACAATGAGCAGTTCTTC

clone_size: many
j_call: TRBJ1-5
v_call: TRBV27
d_call: NA
cdr3_aa: CASSLSGYSNQPQHF
cdr3_nt: TGTGCCAGCAGTTTATCAGGTTATAGCAATCAGCCCCAGCATTTT

clone_size: many
j_call: TRBJ1-1
v_call: TRBV10-3
d_call: TRBD1
cdr3_aa: CAISESGRGQGNTEAFF
cdr3_nt: TGTGCCATCAGTGAGTCTGGCCGGGGACAGGGGAACACTGAAGCTTTCTTT

clone_size: NA
j_call: TRBJ2-5
v_call: TRBV5-4
d_call: NA
cdr3_aa: CASTLRGGGRETQYF
cdr3_nt: TGTGCCAGCACCCTTAGGGGCGGGGGCCGAGAGACCCAGTACTTC